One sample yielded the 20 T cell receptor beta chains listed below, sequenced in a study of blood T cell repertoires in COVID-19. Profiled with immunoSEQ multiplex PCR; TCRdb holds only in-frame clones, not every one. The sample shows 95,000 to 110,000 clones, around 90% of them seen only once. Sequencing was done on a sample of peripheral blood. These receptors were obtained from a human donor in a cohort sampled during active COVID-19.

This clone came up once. In nucleotides, the CDR3 is TGTGCCAGCAGGCTACCCCCTTCCAAAGCGGGAGCATTTAATGAGCAGTTCTTC. This codes for CASRLPPSKAGAFNEQFF. V and J are TRBV28 and TRBJ2-1; 8 bases fit TRBD2. The V and J ends lost 6 bases and 7 bases, in that order; junction bases with no gene match: 20. The CDR3 has 18 residues. Germline values: CDR1 MDHEN, CDR2 SYDVKM.

CDR3 DNA: TGCAGCGTTGTCCCGGGGGATACAGATACGCAGTATTTT. Its translation is CSVVPGDTDTQYF. The chain links TRBV29-1 to TRBJ2-3; tentative D call: TRBD2 (6 bases). The CDR3 runs to 13 residues. Trimming removed 4 bases from V and 3 bases from J, with 11 bases in between. Germline CDR1 and CDR2: SQVTM and ANQGSEA.

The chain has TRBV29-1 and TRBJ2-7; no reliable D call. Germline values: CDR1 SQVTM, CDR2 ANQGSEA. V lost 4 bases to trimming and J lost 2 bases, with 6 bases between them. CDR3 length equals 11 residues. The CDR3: CSVGAAYEQYF. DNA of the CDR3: TGCAGCGTTGGGGCTGCCTACGAGCAGTACTTC.

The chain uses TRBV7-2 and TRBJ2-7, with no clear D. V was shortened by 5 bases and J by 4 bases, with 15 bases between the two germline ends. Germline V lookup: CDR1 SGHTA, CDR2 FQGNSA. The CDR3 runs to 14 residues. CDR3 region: CASSGVAVPYEQYF. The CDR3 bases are TGTGCCAGCAGCGGAGTTGCGGTCCCATACGAGCAGTACTTC.

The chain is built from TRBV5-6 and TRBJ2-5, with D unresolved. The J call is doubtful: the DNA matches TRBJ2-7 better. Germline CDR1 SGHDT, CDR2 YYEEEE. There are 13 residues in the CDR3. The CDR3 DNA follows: TGTGCCAGCAGCATTGCCGGGTCCTACGAGCAGTACTTC. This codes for CASSIAGSYEQYF.

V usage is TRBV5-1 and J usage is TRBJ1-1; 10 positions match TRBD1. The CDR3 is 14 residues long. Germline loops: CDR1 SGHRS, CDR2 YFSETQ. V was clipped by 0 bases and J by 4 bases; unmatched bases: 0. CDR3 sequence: CASSLGQGATEAFF. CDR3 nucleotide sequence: TGCGCCAGCAGCTTGGGACAGGGGGCCACTGAAGCTTTCTTT.

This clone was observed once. CDR3: CASSLLAGADNEQFF. CDR3 coding DNA: TGTGCCAGCAGCTTACTAGCGGGAGCCGACAATGAGCAGTTCTTC. The J gene is TRBJ2-1, the V gene TRBV11-2; 10 bases map to TRBD2. The CDR3 contains 15 residues. With V trimmed by 2 bases and J by 5 bases, 3 bases remained unmatched. From germline, CDR1 is SGHAT and CDR2 FQNNGV.

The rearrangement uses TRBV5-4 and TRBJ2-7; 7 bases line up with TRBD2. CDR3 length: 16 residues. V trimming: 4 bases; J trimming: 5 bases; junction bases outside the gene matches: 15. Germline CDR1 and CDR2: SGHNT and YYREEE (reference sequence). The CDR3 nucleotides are TGTGCCAGCAGCCCAGCGGGACCCCTGGTTAGTGACGAGCAGTACTTC. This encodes CASSPAGPLVSDEQYF.

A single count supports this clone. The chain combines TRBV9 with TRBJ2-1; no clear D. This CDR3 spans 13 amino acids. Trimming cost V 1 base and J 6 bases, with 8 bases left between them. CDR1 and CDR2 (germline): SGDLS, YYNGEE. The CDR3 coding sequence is TGTGCCAGCAGCGTATCAGCTAGCAATGAGCAGTTCTTC. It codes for CASSVSASNEQFF.

CDR3 DNA: TGTGCCAGCAGTTGGCGGGGGGAGACCAATGAGCAGTTCTTC. Translation: CASSWRGETNEQFF. The genes are TRBV6-6 and TRBJ2-1, with TRBD2 matching 8 bases. The CDR3 has 14 amino acids. Trimming at V came to 4 bases and at J to 6 bases, leaving 5 bases not matched to a gene. CDR1 is MNHNY and CDR2 is SVGAGI in the germline V gene (reference sequence).

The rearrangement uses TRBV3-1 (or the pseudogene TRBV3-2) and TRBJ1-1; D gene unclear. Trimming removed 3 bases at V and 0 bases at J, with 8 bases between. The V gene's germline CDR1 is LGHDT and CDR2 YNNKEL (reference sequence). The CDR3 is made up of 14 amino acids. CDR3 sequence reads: CASSHLGLNTEAFF. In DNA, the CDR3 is TGTGCCAGCAGCCATCTGGGCCTGAACACTGAAGCTTTCTTT.

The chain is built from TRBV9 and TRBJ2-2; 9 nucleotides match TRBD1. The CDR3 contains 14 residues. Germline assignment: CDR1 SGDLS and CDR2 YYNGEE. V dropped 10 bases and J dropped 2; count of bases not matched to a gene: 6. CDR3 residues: CACDRGDNTGELFF. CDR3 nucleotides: TGTGCCTGCGACAGGGGGGATAACACCGGGGAGCTGTTTTTT.

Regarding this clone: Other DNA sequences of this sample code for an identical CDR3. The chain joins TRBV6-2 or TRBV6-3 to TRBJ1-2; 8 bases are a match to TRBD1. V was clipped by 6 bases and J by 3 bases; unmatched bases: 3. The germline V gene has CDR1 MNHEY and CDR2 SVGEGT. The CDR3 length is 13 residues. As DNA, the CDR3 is TGTGCCAGCAGCCCGACAGGGGACTATGGCTACACCTTC. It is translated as CASSPTGDYGYTF.

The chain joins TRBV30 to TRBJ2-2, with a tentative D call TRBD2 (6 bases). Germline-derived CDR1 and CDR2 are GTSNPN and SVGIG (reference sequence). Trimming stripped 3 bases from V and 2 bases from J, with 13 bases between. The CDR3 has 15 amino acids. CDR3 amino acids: CAWRAGLYNTGELFF. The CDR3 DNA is TGTGCCTGGAGGGCGGGACTGTATAACACCGGGGAGCTGTTTTTT.

As DNA, the CDR3 is TGTGCCAGTAGTTTAGGGCGACAGGAGATTGAAAAACTGTTTTTT. It specifies CASSLGRQEIEKLFF. This chain joins TRBV19 and TRBJ1-4; the D gene is possibly TRBD1 (6 bases). The CDR3 is 15 amino acids. From germline, CDR1 is LNHDA and CDR2 SQIVND (reference sequence). Between the trimmed V and J ends, which lost 5 bases and 7 bases, there was a span of 17 bases.

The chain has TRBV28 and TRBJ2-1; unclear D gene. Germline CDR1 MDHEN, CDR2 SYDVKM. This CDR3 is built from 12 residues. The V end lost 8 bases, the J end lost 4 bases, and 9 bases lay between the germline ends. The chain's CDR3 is CASWPGYNEQFF. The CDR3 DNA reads TGTGCCAGCTGGCCGGGTTACAATGAGCAGTTCTTC.

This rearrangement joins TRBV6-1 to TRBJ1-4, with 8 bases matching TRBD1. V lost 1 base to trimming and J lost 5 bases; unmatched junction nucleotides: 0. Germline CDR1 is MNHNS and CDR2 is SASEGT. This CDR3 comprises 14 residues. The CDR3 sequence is CASSEGTGNEKLFF. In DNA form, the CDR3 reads TGTGCCAGCAGTGAAGGGACAGGGAATGAAAAACTGTTTTTT.

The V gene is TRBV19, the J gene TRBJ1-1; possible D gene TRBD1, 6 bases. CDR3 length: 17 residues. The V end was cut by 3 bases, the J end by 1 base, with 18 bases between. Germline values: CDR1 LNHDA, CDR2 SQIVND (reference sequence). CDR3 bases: TGTGCCAGTAGTATCGGCTTCGGGGGGCACCCGAACACTGAAGCTTTCTTT. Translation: CASSIGFGGHPNTEAFF.

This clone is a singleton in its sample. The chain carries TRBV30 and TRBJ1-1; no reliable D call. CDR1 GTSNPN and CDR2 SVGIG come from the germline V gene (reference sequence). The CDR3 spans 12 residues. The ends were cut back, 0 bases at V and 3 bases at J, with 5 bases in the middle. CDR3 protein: CAWSVQYTEAFF. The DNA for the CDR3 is TGTGCCTGGAGTGTACAGTACACTGAAGCTTTCTTT.

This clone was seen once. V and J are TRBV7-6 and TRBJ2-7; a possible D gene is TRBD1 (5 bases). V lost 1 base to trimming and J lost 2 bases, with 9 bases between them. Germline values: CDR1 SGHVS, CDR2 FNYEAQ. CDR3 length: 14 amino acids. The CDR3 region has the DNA TGTGCCAGCAGCTTAGATACAGGAGCCTACGAGCAGTACTTC. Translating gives CASSLDTGAYEQYF. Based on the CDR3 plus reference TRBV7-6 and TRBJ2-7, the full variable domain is GAGVSQSPRYKVTKRGQDVALRCDPISGHVSLYWYRQALGQGPEFLTYFNYEAQQDKSGLPNDRFSAERPEGSISTLTIQRTEQRDSAMYRCASSLDTGAYEQYFGPGTRLTVT.